What follows describes a single T cell receptor (beta chain). Which antigen it targets is not known. The sample holds no much larger clone one base away, and base qualities are not on file. This record comes from a study of cytomegalovirus exposure and HLA in healthy donors (dated by TCRdb to the late 2010s). With regard to the full study: In an earlier analysis of 550 to 750 of the donors, 276 Gb of sequence data and 90 million to 120 million unique TCR beta sequences from 180 million or so T cells were reported. In the later analysis, no new phenotypic data were used to find candidate immune exposures; instead, reliance was placed on TCR beta sequences and their occurrence across donors. Across around 400 genotyped donors of the cohort, an average of about 250,000 unique TCR beta nucleotide sequences per donor were sequenced, and roughly 20% of those sequences were non-productive. Of the 398 genotyped donors, roughly 76% were placed in the genetic ancestry cluster associated with self-reported Caucasian donors. Using immunosequencing, the study profiled T cell repertoires from 666 subjects and related those repertoires to cytomegalovirus serostatus. The study aimed to test whether signatures of past pathogen exposure could be identified by cataloging public T cell receptors. An earlier analysis of 587 of the donors used high-throughput TCR beta sequencing to judge whether each TCR beta V gene segment behaved as functional or pseudogenic. Class I and class II HLA loci were covered by the typing at four-digit resolution. Every discovery cohort repertoire had been produced on one sequencing platform. To study patterns of TCR occurrence, a later analysis re-analyzed previously published TCR beta repertoires from several hundred donors and added high-resolution HLA genotyping. The number of typed donors differed by locus: about 620-640 for A, B, C, DRB1 and DQB1; 522 for DQA1; some 610 for DPA1; and around 470 for DPB1. Roughly 5 DR-DQ haplotypes were handled as single units for association and clustering, since linkage in the cohort was strong. A later genetic analysis used genome-wide SNP genotypes for about three fifths of the 666 donors, treating that subset as a discovery cohort. Donor age, sex, ethnicity and CMV serostatus were collected together with the repertoire data. In addition to the first cohort of roughly 700 subjects, a separate validation cohort of approximately 120 different subjects was used. To predict cytomegalovirus infection status, the study brought together high-throughput TCR immunosequencing, statistical association of individual TCRs with disease status, and machine learning. An early release that covered roughly 600 HLA-typed donors contained approximately 300 gigabases of sequencing data and tens of millions of unique TCR sequences. The paper's findings and limits, for the study overall: A later analysis associated about 16,000 TCR beta sequences with specific HLA alleles at a false discovery rate of 0.05. The earlier analysis of about 600 of the donors excluded fewer than 20 rarely observed V segments, including chromosome 9 orphons, because counts were too low. In a later analysis, HLA-associated TCR beta chains were found to be more clonally expanded and to have lower generation probabilities than equally common non-associated chains. The authors suggested that the approach could potentially be generalized to other disease states and immunological phenotypes. In this cohort, only TCR beta chains were sequenced, and detectable features were limited by the absence of alpha or paired-chain data. Compared with the approximately 710-donor mean, donors in an Asian-associated ancestry cluster had fewer N-insertions in productive TCRs, according to a later genetic analysis. When HLA alleles, especially DR and DQ, strongly co-occurred, attributing TCR associations to individual alleles was difficult. Cytomegalovirus status was reported to be diagnosed by the classifier with high specificity and sensitivity in both the original and validation cohorts. Correlated functional status among segregating V segments might reflect linkage disequilibrium, but an unknown experimental factor could not be ruled out. The presence/absence analyses assumed that sequencing depth was roughly uniform across donors, and that assumption may not be true. Three of the identified cytomegalovirus-associated TCR beta chains were confirmed in vitro to be specific for cytomegalovirus antigens. A later analysis reported that several top co-occurrence clusters appeared linked to parvovirus B19, influenza, CMV and Epstein-Barr virus. A further reported finding was that TCR beta sequences accurately predicted the HLA-A and HLA-B alleles for most subjects in the first cohort. Because some donors lacked HLA typing at each locus, the association tests relied only on the typed subset. The study listed 164 TCR beta chains as associated with cytomegalovirus. According to a later analysis, most CMV-associated TCR beta chains appeared to be HLA-restricted, and the HLA associations seemed to be driven largely by CMV exposure. Because the 87-base-pair reads could not distinguish some IMGT-functional V segments, including TRBV6-2 and TRBV6-3, those segments were excluded. The sequencing pipeline was judged likely to have produced a cluster of highly shared sequence variants as a technical artifact. Broadly in line with IMGT annotations, most TCR beta V segments showed up in productive rearrangements about 90% or about 30% of the time in an earlier analysis of some 590 of the donors. The only immune exposure information available for the cohort was CMV serostatus. A later analysis found that TCR association rates varied across HLA loci, with DRB1 alleles showing the most associated TCRs and HLA-C alleles the fewest. An association between a missense DCLRE1C variant and V-gene and J-gene trimming of TCR beta chains was found in a later genetic analysis and replicated in an independent cohort. Most TCR sequences were seen in very few donors, while some public TCRs were found in many individuals.

The cohort was made up of 666 healthy bone marrow donors. All cohort members were sampled while nominally healthy, although unrecorded immune exposures were likely present. The donor was CMV seronegative and was included in the group of a few hundred seronegative cohort members. A peripheral blood sample was collected from each donor, and TCR beta sequencing was performed on peripheral blood mononuclear cells. Genomic DNA was extracted from the blood cell samples with the Qiagen DNeasy Blood Extraction Kit. The library was built by means of the immunoSEQ multiplex PCR assay. For the multiplex PCR, a mixture combining 60 forward primers for TCR Vbeta segments and 13 reverse primers for TCR Jbeta segments was used. The CDR3 region of rearranged TCR beta genes was amplified from genomic DNA by a multiplex PCR assay. On the Illumina HiSeq System, the amplified TCR beta libraries were sequenced as 87-base-pair reads. The original methods were these. A later analysis counted 65 million to 90 million unique TCR beta chains across the roughly 700 repertoires, and 9 million to 14 million of these chains were shared by at least two donors. To remove PCR and sequencing errors, raw reads were error-corrected and collapsed into unique sequences using a nearest-neighbor algorithm that merged closely related sequences. To assign V, D and J gene segments, CDR3 sequences were aligned to IMGT reference sequences. For a sequence to be retained, a match of at least six nucleotides was required to both a V gene segment and a J gene segment. A rearrangement counted as productive if the CDR3 had no stop codons and remained in frame with V and J, and every other rearrangement counted as non-productive. Following IMGT convention, CDR3 was defined as the stretch from the second conserved V-encoded cysteine to the conserved J-encoded phenylalanine. In an earlier analysis of around 570 of the donors, sequences lacking an unambiguous match to a single V gene segment were excluded. An earlier analysis of 587 of the donors called V segments functional above 56.7% productive rearrangements and segregating when the between-donor standard deviation exceeded 5%. A statistical classification framework was built to diagnose cytomegalovirus status from the catalog of TCR beta chain sequences. In a later analysis, V and J genes were assigned by comparing TCR nucleotide sequences against IMGT/GENE-DB human TR gene sequences. The TCRdist pipeline was used in a later analysis to assign CDR3 sequences and most-parsimonious VDJ recombination scenarios. In a later analysis, each TCR beta chain was defined by its CDR3 amino acid sequence together with its V-gene family, and reads lacking a unique V-gene family were excluded. In a later analysis, approximately 590 highly shared, low-generation-probability nucleotide sequences were removed to address suspected cross-contamination and a sequencing artifact. In a later analysis, a clonal expansion index for each public chain was calculated from normalized within-repertoire ranks of inferred template counts. A later analysis computed generation probabilities with a VDJ recombination model fitted to out-of-frame rearrangements, and checked the results against IGoR. In a later analysis, TCR-TCR, TCR-HLA and TCR-CMV co-occurrence was scored with hypergeometric tests, and a repertoire-size bias correction was applied to TCR pairs. False discovery rates were estimated in a later analysis by permuting HLA or CMV assignments 20 times. A later analysis grouped co-occurring TCRs with DBSCAN, adding TCRdist sequence similarity when clustering within HLA-allele-positive subsets. For co-occurrence clustering, repertoires with fewer than 30,000 or more than 120,000 public chains were excluded, along with roughly 5 repertoires with anomalous nucleotide sharing. TCRdb's version of the immuneACCESS table is confined to in-frame rearrangements and falls short of the full clone set. An unresolved V gene accounts for under half of the shortfall where checked; the remainder is of unknown origin. V and J calls and clone size follow that table, whereas D and trimming were derived from the DNA. In all, the sample holds about 160,000 clones, and about 81% of those were seen once. The ten most abundant clones make up about 1.9% of the sample.

Reading the germline V gene gives CDR1 SGDLS and CDR2 YYNGEE. The cysteine opens and the phenylalanine closes a CDR3 of 14 amino acids. Only the CDR3 region is kept as DNA, spanning 42 bases read in frame from base 1. V drops 6 bases and J drops 5 bases, leaving 17 bases in between. The rearranged chain carries TRBV9 and TRBJ1-2; the D gene is unclear. Sequencing was done on a sample of PBMCs. This sequence was found in a young woman in good health and CMV-seronegative. The DNA sequence is given as TGTGCCAGCACCCACGGTGAGGGTTGGTATGGCTACACCTTC. It translates to CASTHGEGWYGYTF.